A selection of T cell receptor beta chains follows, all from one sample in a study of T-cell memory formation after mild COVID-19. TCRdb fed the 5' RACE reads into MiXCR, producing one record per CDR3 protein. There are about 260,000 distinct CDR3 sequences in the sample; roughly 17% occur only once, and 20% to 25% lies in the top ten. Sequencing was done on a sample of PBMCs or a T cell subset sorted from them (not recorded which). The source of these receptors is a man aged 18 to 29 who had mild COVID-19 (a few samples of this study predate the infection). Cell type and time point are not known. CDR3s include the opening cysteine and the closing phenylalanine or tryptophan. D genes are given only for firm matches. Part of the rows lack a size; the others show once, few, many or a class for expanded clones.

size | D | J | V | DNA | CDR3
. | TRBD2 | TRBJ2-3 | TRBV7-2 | TGTGCCAGCAGGCCCGTCCTAGCGGGGGGGTGGGATACGCAGTATTTT | CASRPVLAGGWDTQYF
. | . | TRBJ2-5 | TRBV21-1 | TGTGCCAGCAGCAAAGGTGGGGGCAGAGGGACCCAGTACTTC | CASSKGGGRGTQYF
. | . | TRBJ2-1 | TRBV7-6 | TGTGCCAGCAGCTTAAGAGGCGCCGCGGGTTACAATGAGCAGTTCTTC | CASSLRGAAGYNEQFF
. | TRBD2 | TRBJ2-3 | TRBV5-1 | TGCGCCAGCATGAGTCAGACTAGCACCGATACGCAGTATTTT | CASMSQTSTDTQYF
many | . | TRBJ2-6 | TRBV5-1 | TGCGCCAGCAGCTTGAATGGAGGGGCCGGGGCCAACGTCCTGACTTTC | CASSLNGGAGANVLTF
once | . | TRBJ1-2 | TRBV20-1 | TGCAGTGCTAGGCGGGGTCTCTATGGCTACACCTTC | CSARRGLYGYTF
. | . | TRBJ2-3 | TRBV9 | TGTGCCAGCAGCCCCACGGAGGGGACCTTACCGCAGTATTTT | CASSPTEGTLPQYF
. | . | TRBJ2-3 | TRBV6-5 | TGTGCCAGCAGTTACTTTGCCGGGACCAGCACAGATACGCAGTATTTT | CASSYFAGTSTDTQYF
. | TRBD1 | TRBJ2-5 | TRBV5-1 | TGCGCCAGCATACGCGGGGACAGGGGACGAGAGACCCAGTACTTC | CASIRGDRGRETQYF
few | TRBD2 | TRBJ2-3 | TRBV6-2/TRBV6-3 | TGTGCCAGCAGTCCCCTACCGGACGGGGGGGCATGGGATACGCAGTATTTT | CASSPLPDGGAWDTQYF
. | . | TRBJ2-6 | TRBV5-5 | TGTGCCAGCACCTTGCTCTCGGGGGCCAACGTCCTGACTTTC | CASTLLSGANVLTF
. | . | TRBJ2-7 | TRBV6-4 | TGTGCCAGCAGTGAAAGGACGGGCTCCTGTAGGAGCTCCTACGAGCAGTACTTC | CASSERTGSCRSSYEQYF
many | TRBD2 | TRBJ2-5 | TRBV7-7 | TGTGCCAGCAGCTTGACTAGCGGCGAGGAGACCCAGTACTTC | CASSLTSGEETQYF
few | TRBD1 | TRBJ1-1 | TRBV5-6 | TGTGCCAGCAGCTTAGAACAGGGGCGTGAAGCTTTCTTT | CASSLEQGREAFF
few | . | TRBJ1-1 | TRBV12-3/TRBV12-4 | TGTGCCAGCAGCCCCCGCAGGGGTGTCGCTGAAGCTTTCTTT | CASSPRRGVAEAFF
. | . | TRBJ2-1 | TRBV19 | TGTGCCAGTAGGTCCGGAAGCTCCTACAATGAGCAGTTCTTC | CASRSGSSYNEQFF
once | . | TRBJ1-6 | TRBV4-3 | TGCGCCAGCAGCCGAGAACTAACAGGGAGATCACCCCTCCACTTT | CASSRELTGRSPLHF
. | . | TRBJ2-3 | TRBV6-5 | TGTGCCAGCAGTTACTATGGGACGTCTCAAGATACGCAGTATTTT | CASSYYGTSQDTQYF
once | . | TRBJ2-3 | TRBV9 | TGTGCCAGCAGCGTAGGTGGCTTAGATACGCAGTATTTT | CASSVGGLDTQYF
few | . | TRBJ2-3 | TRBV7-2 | TGTGCCAGCAGCAGGGACTTTTACACAGATACGCAGTATTTT | CASSRDFYTDTQYF
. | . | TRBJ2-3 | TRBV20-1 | TGCAGTGCTAGAGGTGTCGGCAGTACAGATACGCAGTATTTT | CSARGVGSTDTQYF
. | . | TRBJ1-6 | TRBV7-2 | TGTGCCAGCAGCTTAGGTGCGGAGCTTACGTGGGCGCCCCTCCACTTT | CASSLGAELTWAPLHF
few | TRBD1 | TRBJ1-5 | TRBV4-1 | TGCGCCAGCAGCCAACGGGAGACAGGGTTGGTGCCCCAGCATTTT | CASSQRETGLVPQHF
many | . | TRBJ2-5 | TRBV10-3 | TGTGCCATCAGACGGGGGTTAATGGAGACCCAGTACTTC | CAIRRGLMETQYF
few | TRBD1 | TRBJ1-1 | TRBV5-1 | TGCGCCAGCAGCCCGGGACAGGGTTTAAGCACTGAAGCTTTCTTT | CASSPGQGLSTEAFF
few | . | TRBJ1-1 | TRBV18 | TGTGCCAGCTCACCGGTAGTTCCCCCTGGGGATGAAGCTTTCTTT | CASSPVVPPGDEAFF
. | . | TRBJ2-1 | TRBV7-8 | TGTGCCAGCAGCTATTTAGACTTACACAATGAGCAGTTCTTC | CASSYLDLHNEQFF
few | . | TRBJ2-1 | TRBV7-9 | TGTGCCAGCGAGGGGCAGGGGAATTACAATGAGCAGTTCTTC | CASEGQGNYNEQFF
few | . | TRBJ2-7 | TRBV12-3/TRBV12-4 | TGTGCCAGCAGTAAGGGGGGGAGCTCCTACGAGCAGTACTTC | CASSKGGSSYEQYF
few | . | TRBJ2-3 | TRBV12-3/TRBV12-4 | TGTGCCAGCAGTTTATCCCTAACCCGAGGAGATACGCAGTATTTT | CASSLSLTRGDTQYF
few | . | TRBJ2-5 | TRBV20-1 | TGCAGTGCTAATAGGGGCACGAAGACCCAGTACTTC | CSANRGTKTQYF
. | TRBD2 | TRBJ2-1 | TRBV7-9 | TGTGCCAGCAGCTGGAGACTAGCGGGGGGCCTCAATGAGCAGTTCTTC | CASSWRLAGGLNEQFF
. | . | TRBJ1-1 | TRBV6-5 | TGTGCCAGCAGTTACTGGGGGACTGAAGCTTTCTTT | CASSYWGTEAFF
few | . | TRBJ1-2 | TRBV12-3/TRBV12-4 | TGTGCCAGCAGCTCCTGGGGGTTTGACTATGGCTACACCTTC | CASSSWGFDYGYTF
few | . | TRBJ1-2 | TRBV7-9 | TGTGCCAGCAGCGGCAGCGGTCAGCTCTATGGCTACACCTTC | CASSGSGQLYGYTF
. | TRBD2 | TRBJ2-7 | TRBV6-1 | TGTGCCAGCAGCCGTAGCGGGGGGGCGGCCTACGAGCAGTACTTC | CASSRSGGAAYEQYF
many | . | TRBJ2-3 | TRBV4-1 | TGCGCCAGCAGCCAAGGGGGCGATACGCAGTATTTT | CASSQGGDTQYF
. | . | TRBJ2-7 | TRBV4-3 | TGCGCCAGCAGCCAAGTTCCGGGGGCCAACGAGCAGTACTTC | CASSQVPGANEQYF
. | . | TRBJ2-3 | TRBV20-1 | TGCAGTGCTAGAGGTTCCCGGGACACGGCGGGTACGCAGTATTTT | CSARGSRDTAGTQYF
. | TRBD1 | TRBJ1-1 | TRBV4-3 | TGCGCCAGCAGCTTTACGACAGGGGGCGTTAGGACTGAAGCTTTCTTT | CASSFTTGGVRTEAFF
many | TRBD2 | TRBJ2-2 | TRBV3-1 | TGTGCCAGCAGCCCCGGACTAGCGGGGGTCTCGAACACCGGGGAGCTGTTTTTT | CASSPGLAGVSNTGELFF
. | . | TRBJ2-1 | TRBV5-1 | TGCGCCAGCAGGGGTCTGGGTTTGACACAGGACGATGAGCAGTTCTTC | CASRGLGLTQDDEQFF
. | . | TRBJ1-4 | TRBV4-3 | TGCGCCAGCAGCCAAGGGCTCGGGACATTGGGTGAAAAACTGTTTTTT | CASSQGLGTLGEKLFF
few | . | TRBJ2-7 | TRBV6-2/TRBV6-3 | TGTGCCAGCAGCGAAGCGGCGGATCTGGATAGGGTACAGCAGTACTTC | CASSEAADLDRVQQYF
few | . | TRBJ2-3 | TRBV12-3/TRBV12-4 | TGTGCCAGCAGTCCCAGGGCAGGGGCCGCCACAGATACGCAGTATTTT | CASSPRAGAATDTQYF
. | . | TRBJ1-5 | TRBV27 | TGTGCCAGCAGTTCATTACCGAATCAGCCCCAGCATTTT | CASSSLPNQPQHF